Below are 18 T cell receptor beta chains sequenced from a single sample in a study of beta chain features in type 1 diabetes. Study-level results: In all four CD4+ subsets, TCRB CDR3 length was significantly, moderately reduced in type 1 diabetes.

No antigen has been identified for these receptors. Every isolated RNA sample was fully reverse transcribed, so sequencing captured expressed TCRB transcripts. Produced via immunoSEQ multiplex PCR; TCRdb's table is partial and in-frame only. The sample contains about 99,000 clones, 25% to 35% of which appear only once. Material for sequencing was central memory CD4+ T cells from blood. These receptors were collected from a young woman with type 1 diabetes.

This clone turned up a few times. The V call is TRBV4-1, the J call TRBJ2-1, with 9 bases fitting TRBD1. Germline CDR1 and CDR2: MGHRA and YSYEKL. Germline trimming cut 2 bases from V and 7 bases from J; bases unmatched to any gene: 9. CDR3 size: 16 residues. The CDR3 coding sequence is TGCGCCAGCAGCCAAAAGACAGGGGGAGGTGGGAATGAGCAGTTCTTC. Its protein is CASSQKTGGGGNEQFF.

This clone has only a few counts. The gene calls are TRBV20-1 and TRBJ2-4; TRBD1 matches at 7 bases. The V gene's germline CDR1 is DFQATT and CDR2 SNEGSKA (reference sequence). V shed 6 bases and J 15 bases; nucleotides not matched to a gene: 11. The CDR3 is 11 amino acids. The CDR3 reads CSAVRDSLLYF. CDR3 bases: TGCAGTGCGGTCCGGGACAGTCTTCTGTACTTC.

This clone was found a few times. The rearrangement uses TRBV28 and TRBJ2-7; 8 nucleotides agree with TRBD1. In germline, CDR1 is MDHEN, CDR2 SYDVKM. Germline trimming cut 6 bases from V and 2 bases from J; bases unmatched to any gene: 12. The CDR3 extends over 16 amino acids. CDR3 coding DNA: TGTGCCAGCAGCTCTCTGCGCAGGGGGCGAACCTACGAGCAGTACTTC. Its protein is CASSSLRRGRTYEQYF.

This clone was counted only a few times. In DNA, the CDR3 is TGTGCCAGCAGCCCCGGGGGGTCCATTGGCTACACCTTC. It yields the protein CASSPGGSIGYTF. The chain uses TRBV7-2 and TRBJ1-2; D is possibly TRBD1 (5 bases). CDR1 SGHTA and CDR2 FQGNSA come from the germline V gene. Trimming cost V 5 bases and J 7 bases, with 14 bases left between them. There are 13 residues in the CDR3. The full variable domain, with the rest looked up from reference TRBV7-2 and TRBJ1-2, is GAGVSQSPSNKVTEKGKDVELRCDPISGHTALYWYRQSLGQGLEFLIYFQGNSAPDKSGLPSDRFSAERTGGSVSTLTIQRTQQEDSAVYLCASSPGGSIGYTFGSGTRLTVV.

The V and J genes are TRBV6-5 and TRBJ2-3, with TRBD2 matching over 7 bases. Germline CDR1 and CDR2: MNHEY and SVGAGI. J lost 3 bases, V lost 4 bases, and 4 bases had no gene match. The CDR3 is made up of 14 amino acids. The CDR3 bases are TGTGCCAGCAGTTTCGGACTAGAGACAGATACGCAGTATTTT. Protein sequence: CASSFGLETDTQYF.

This clone was detected a few times. The V and J genes are TRBV2 and TRBJ1-1, with D hard to call. CDR3 length: 15 amino acids. V was shortened by 6 bases and J by 3 bases, with 17 bases between the two germline ends. Germline loops: CDR1 SNHLY, CDR2 FYNNEI. The CDR3 loop reads CASRGRKVGYTEAFF. The CDR3, as DNA: TGTGCCAGCAGGGGGAGGAAAGTAGGGTACACTGAAGCTTTCTTT. Together with reference TRBV2 and TRBJ1-1, the CDR3 gives the full variable domain: EPEVTQTPSHQVTQMGQEVILRCVPISNHLYFYWYRQILGQKVEFLVSFYNNEISEKSEIFDDQFSVERPDGSNFTLKIRSTKLEDSAMYFCASRGRKVGYTEAFFGQGTRLTVV.

The sample holds a few counts of this clone. The rearrangement links TRBV10-3 to TRBJ2-3; TRBD1 matches 7 bases. Trimming at V came to 8 bases and at J to 4 bases, leaving 6 bases not matched to a gene. The CDR3 spans 13 residues. Looked up from germline, CDR1 is ENHRY and CDR2 is SYGVKD. The DNA for the CDR3 is TGTGCCATCCGGACAGGAAGGGCAGATACGCAGTATTTT. This codes for CAIRTGRADTQYF.

The rearrangement uses TRBV28 and TRBJ2-7, with 10 bases matching TRBD2. Germline V CDR1 and CDR2: MDHEN, SYDVKM. The CDR3 length is 15 residues. The J segment lost 2 bases and the V segment lost 3 bases, leaving 4 bases of the junction unmatched. The CDR3 DNA follows: TGTGCCAGCAGTTTCCGACTAGCGGGCCCCTACGAGCAGTACTTC. Residues: CASSFRLAGPYEQYF.

The V gene is TRBV7-2, the J gene TRBJ1-1; D perhaps matches TRBD1 (5 bases). The CDR3 loop spans 19 amino acids. Trimming took off 5 bases at V and 1 base at J, with 26 bases between the two ends. In germline, CDR1 is SGHTA, CDR2 FQGNSA. CDR3 sequence (DNA): TGTGCCAGCAGCCCCGCCAAACAGGTACAATCCCATAGGAACACTGAAGCTTTCTTT. Its protein is CASSPAKQVQSHRNTEAFF.

This clone was detected a few times. This chain uses TRBV18 with TRBJ2-7, with D unresolved. The CDR3 totals 13 residues. V lost 3 bases to trimming and J lost 0 bases, with 6 bases between them. Germline-derived CDR1 and CDR2 are KGHSH and LQKENI. The chain's CDR3 is CASSPSGSYEQYV. DNA of the CDR3: TGTGCCAGCTCACCTTCAGGCTCCTACGAGCAGTACGTC.

V usage is TRBV2 and J usage is TRBJ2-1, with no clear D. The V end was cut by 2 bases, the J end by 1 base, with 9 bases between. This CDR3 spans 15 amino acids. The germline CDR1 and CDR2 sequences are SNHLY and FYNNEI. The CDR3 DNA follows: TGTGCCAGCAGTGAAACGCAAACTTCCTACAATGAGCAGTTCTTC. This encodes CASSETQTSYNEQFF.

The chain's CDR3 is CASSLDTAADTQYF. The CDR3 DNA is TGCGCCAGCAGCTTGGATACGGCGGCAGATACGCAGTATTTT. V is TRBV5-1 and J is TRBJ2-3, with D hard to call. The CDR3 is 14 residues long. Germline CDR1 reads SGHRS; CDR2 reads YFSETQ. Trimming removed 0 bases at V and 4 bases at J, with 9 bases between.

This clone was detected a few times. The rearrangement links TRBV28 to TRBJ2-1; TRBD2 matches at 11 bases. Looked up from germline, CDR1 is MDHEN and CDR2 is SYDVKM. This CDR3 region has 16 residues. V lost 4 bases and J lost 8; bases outside the gene matches: 10. The chain's CDR3 is CASSSGGLAGGDEQFF. The CDR3 coding sequence is TGTGCCAGCAGTTCCGGTGGGCTAGCGGGAGGAGATGAGCAGTTCTTC.

V usage is TRBV25-1 and J usage is TRBJ2-7; D uncertain. CDR1 MGHDK and CDR2 SYGVNS come from the germline V gene. V was cut by 4 bases and J by 6 bases, with 19 bases left in between. This CDR3 has 15 residues. CDR3 in amino acids: CASSASARQRGEQYF. The CDR3 bases are TGTGCCAGCAGTGCTTCCGCAAGGCAGCGAGGCGAGCAGTACTTC.

This chain joins TRBV6-1 and TRBJ2-7, with D possibly TRBD1 on 6 matching bases. Germline values: CDR1 MNHNS, CDR2 SASEGT. Trimming removed 8 bases from V and 4 bases from J, with 18 bases in between. This CDR3 region has 14 residues. CDR3 bases: TGTGCCAGCGGCCAAACAGGGCGAGGGTACGAGCAGTACTTC. This sequence encodes CASGQTGRGYEQYF.

Here the CDR3 reads CASGLKETQYF. CDR3 nucleotides: TGTGCCAGCGGACTGAAAGAGACCCAGTACTTC. The chain is built from TRBV2 and TRBJ2-5; D perhaps matches TRBD2 (5 bases). The CDR3 contains 11 residues. Germline-derived CDR1 and CDR2 are SNHLY and FYNNEI. Trimming stripped 8 bases from V and 3 bases from J, with 7 bases between.

This rearrangement joins TRBV28 to TRBJ2-3; no clear D gene. Trimming pared 4 bases from V and 5 bases from J, leaving 16 bases between. The CDR3 consists of 15 residues. CDR1 is MDHEN and CDR2 is SYDVKM in the germline V gene. The CDR3 DNA is TGTGCCAGCAGTTCACTTCTCCTCGGTGGAGATACGCAGTATTTT. This translates into CASSSLLLGGDTQYF.

The rearrangement uses TRBV5-1 and TRBJ1-1; tentative D call: TRBD1 (5 bases). The CDR3 totals 14 residues. Trimming took 6 bases from V and 5 from J, leaving 17 bases between them. Germline V gives CDR1 SGHRS, CDR2 YFSETQ. This CDR3 is CASTSTDFRTEAFF. CDR3 nucleotide sequence: TGCGCCAGCACCTCGACAGATTTTAGGACTGAAGCTTTCTTT.